A selection of T cell receptor beta chains follows, all from one sample in a study of shared clonotypes between healthy human individuals. Here immunoSEQ multiplex PCR was the method, and the copy in TCRdb shows in-frame clones only, minus some. This sample yields 2 million to 3 million clones, of which roughly 93% are seen a single time; around 0.4% belongs to the top ten. The sequencing sample was made of naive CD4+ T cells from PBMCs. The receptor source for this set is a man aged 18 to 35 in good health. Some clones in this sample may be carry-over from other donors' samples. Each CDR3 is given with its conserved first and last residue. Fields, in order: clone size, V gene, D gene, J gene, CDR3 protein, CDR3 DNA. A D gene is named only where the DNA matches it firmly. Some rows mark clone size as missing; the rest say once, few, many or name a class of expanded clone.

abundance: -; v_gene: TRBV4-1; d_gene: -; j_gene: TRBJ2-5; CDR3aa: CASSQGGLGGSRQETQYF; CDR3nt: TGCGCCAGCAGCCAAGGAGGACTCGGGGGTAGCCGACAAGAGACCCAGTACTTC
abundance: -; v_gene: TRBV19; d_gene: TRBD2; j_gene: TRBJ2-3; CDR3aa: CASSSRLAGSLDTQYF; CDR3nt: TGTGCCAGCAGTAGCCGACTAGCGGGAAGTTTGGATACGCAGTATTTT
abundance: -; v_gene: TRBV19; d_gene: -; j_gene: TRBJ2-1; CDR3aa: CASSIDPTALFINEQFF; CDR3nt: TGTGCCAGTAGTATAGACCCGACAGCTTTATTTATCAATGAGCAGTTCTTC
abundance: -; v_gene: TRBV21-1; d_gene: -; j_gene: TRBJ1-1; CDR3aa: CASSKRPRDDTEAFF; CDR3nt: TGTGCCAGCAGCAAACGCCCCAGGGATGACACTGAAGCTTTCTTT
abundance: once; v_gene: TRBV28; d_gene: -; j_gene: TRBJ1-5; CDR3aa: CASSPIPGNQPQHF; CDR3nt: TGTGCCAGCAGTCCGATCCCGGGGAATCAGCCCCAGCATTTT
abundance: once; v_gene: TRBV6-4; d_gene: -; j_gene: TRBJ2-2; CDR3aa: CASRGNTGELFF; CDR3nt: TGTGCCAGCAGGGGAAACACCGGGGAGCTGTTTTTT
abundance: -; v_gene: TRBV29-1; d_gene: -; j_gene: TRBJ1-2; CDR3aa: CSVRTGTPVGYTF; CDR3nt: TGCAGCGTAAGGACCGGGACTCCGGTTGGCTACACCTTC
abundance: -; v_gene: TRBV5-4; d_gene: TRBD2; j_gene: TRBJ2-4; CDR3aa: CASSTRAGEGGKNIQYF; CDR3nt: TGTGCCAGCAGCACCCGAGCGGGAGAGGGGGGCAAAAACATTCAGTACTTC
abundance: -; v_gene: TRBV7-2; d_gene: TRBD2; j_gene: TRBJ2-7; CDR3aa: CASSSTPGLARNEQYF; CDR3nt: TGTGCCAGCAGCTCCACTCCGGGACTAGCTAGGAACGAGCAGTACTTC
abundance: -; v_gene: TRBV5-1; d_gene: -; j_gene: TRBJ1-5; CDR3aa: CASSLHGLGGGQPQHF; CDR3nt: TGCGCCAGCAGCTTGCACGGACTGGGGGGAGGACAGCCCCAGCATTTT
abundance: -; v_gene: TRBV18; d_gene: -; j_gene: TRBJ2-7; CDR3aa: CASSPQTSTAYEQYF; CDR3nt: TGTGCCAGCTCACCCCAGACTAGTACGGCGTACGAGCAGTACTTC
abundance: -; v_gene: TRBV19; d_gene: -; j_gene: TRBJ1-4; CDR3aa: CASSSRRQENEKLFF; CDR3nt: TGTGCCAGTAGTTCCCGACGACAGGAAAATGAAAAACTGTTTTTT
abundance: -; v_gene: TRBV7-3; d_gene: -; j_gene: TRBJ2-5; CDR3aa: CASSLGWGIGETQYF; CDR3nt: TGTGCCAGCAGCTTAGGATGGGGGATAGGAGAGACCCAGTACTTC
abundance: -; v_gene: TRBV28; d_gene: -; j_gene: TRBJ2-7; CDR3aa: CASSFADYEQYF; CDR3nt: TGTGCCAGCAGTTTTGCAGACTACGAGCAGTACTTC
abundance: -; v_gene: TRBV18; d_gene: -; j_gene: TRBJ2-7; CDR3aa: CASSLGSSSYEQYF; CDR3nt: TGTGCCAGCTCACTTGGTAGCTCTAGCTACGAGCAGTACTTC
abundance: -; v_gene: TRBV30; d_gene: TRBD1; j_gene: TRBJ2-5; CDR3aa: CAIDRGSQETQYF; CDR3nt: TGTGCCATCGACAGGGGTTCCCAAGAGACCCAGTACTTC
abundance: -; v_gene: TRBV10-3; d_gene: -; j_gene: TRBJ2-1; CDR3aa: CAISEIKEYNEQFF; CDR3nt: TGTGCCATCAGTGAAATCAAGGAATACAATGAGCAGTTCTTC
abundance: -; v_gene: TRBV2; d_gene: TRBD2; j_gene: TRBJ2-1; CDR3aa: CASKEDVAGGYNEQFF; CDR3nt: TGTGCCAGCAAAGAGGACGTAGCGGGAGGCTACAATGAGCAGTTCTTC
abundance: -; v_gene: TRBV5-1; d_gene: -; j_gene: TRBJ2-6; CDR3aa: CASSLDRALPGANVLTF; CDR3nt: TGCGCCAGCAGCTTGGACAGGGCCCTCCCTGGGGCCAACGTCCTGACTTTC
abundance: -; v_gene: TRBV7-2; d_gene: -; j_gene: TRBJ1-2; CDR3aa: CASSFDGANYGYTF; CDR3nt: TGTGCCAGCAGCTTCGACGGAGCTAACTATGGCTACACCTTC
abundance: -; v_gene: TRBV2; d_gene: -; j_gene: TRBJ1-5; CDR3aa: CASRISVNQPQHF; CDR3nt: TGTGCCAGCAGAATCTCGGTAAATCAGCCCCAGCATTTT
abundance: -; v_gene: TRBV4-1; d_gene: -; j_gene: TRBJ2-1; CDR3aa: CASSLGGDNEQFF; CDR3nt: TGCGCCAGCAGCCTCGGAGGAGACAATGAGCAGTTCTTC
abundance: once; v_gene: TRBV4-3; d_gene: -; j_gene: TRBJ2-1; CDR3aa: CASSQEGGRALPYNEQFF; CDR3nt: TGCGCCAGCAGCCAAGAAGGTGGCAGGGCCCTCCCCTACAATGAGCAGTTCTTC
abundance: -; v_gene: TRBV12-5; d_gene: TRBD2; j_gene: TRBJ2-2; CDR3aa: CVSILAGASGGELFF; CDR3nt: TGTGTTTCGATTCTAGCGGGAGCTTCGGGCGGGGAGCTGTTTTTT
abundance: -; v_gene: TRBV7-3; d_gene: -; j_gene: TRBJ2-7; CDR3aa: CASSPTPHSYEQYF; CDR3nt: TGTGCCAGCAGCCCCACTCCCCACTCCTACGAGCAGTACTTC
abundance: -; v_gene: TRBV28; d_gene: -; j_gene: TRBJ2-7; CDR3aa: CASSFGTLPYEQYF; CDR3nt: TGTGCCAGCAGTTTCGGGACTCTGCCCTACGAGCAGTACTTC
abundance: -; v_gene: TRBV5-6; d_gene: -; j_gene: TRBJ1-1; CDR3aa: CASSREMGRNTEAFF; CDR3nt: TGTGCCAGCAGCAGGGAGATGGGGAGGAACACTGAAGCTTTCTTT
abundance: -; v_gene: TRBV15; d_gene: -; j_gene: TRBJ1-4; CDR3aa: CATTRDKANEKLFF; CDR3nt: TGTGCCACCACGCGAGACAAGGCTAATGAAAAACTGTTTTTT
abundance: -; v_gene: TRBV19; d_gene: -; j_gene: TRBJ2-3; CDR3aa: CASIGPNTDTQYF; CDR3nt: TGTGCCAGCATCGGGCCCAACACAGATACGCAGTATTTT
abundance: -; v_gene: TRBV5-1; d_gene: -; j_gene: TRBJ2-5; CDR3aa: CASSADYLQETQYF; CDR3nt: TGCGCCAGCAGCGCGGACTACCTCCAAGAGACCCAGTACTTC
abundance: once; v_gene: TRBV10-3; d_gene: TRBD2; j_gene: TRBJ2-5; CDR3aa: CAISRTSAQETQYF; CDR3nt: TGTGCCATCAGTAGGACTAGCGCCCAAGAGACCCAGTACTTC
abundance: -; v_gene: TRBV21-1; d_gene: -; j_gene: TRBJ2-5; CDR3aa: CASSTGGGQGNETQYF; CDR3nt: TGTGCCAGCAGCACGGGGGGAGGACAGGGGAACGAGACCCAGTACTTC
abundance: -; v_gene: TRBV4-1; d_gene: TRBD2; j_gene: TRBJ2-1; CDR3aa: CASSQDSTSGNNEQFF; CDR3nt: TGCGCCAGCAGCCAAGATTCGACTAGCGGGAACAATGAGCAGTTCTTC
abundance: -; v_gene: TRBV7-2; d_gene: -; j_gene: TRBJ1-1; CDR3aa: CASSLAGSRKRTEAFF; CDR3nt: TGTGCCAGCAGCTTAGCGGGGTCCCGAAAACGTACTGAAGCTTTCTTT
abundance: -; v_gene: TRBV5-1; d_gene: -; j_gene: TRBJ2-5; CDR3aa: CASSPISSGQETQYF; CDR3nt: TGCGCCAGCAGCCCGATCTCCAGCGGACAAGAGACCCAGTACTTC
abundance: -; v_gene: TRBV11-2; d_gene: -; j_gene: TRBJ2-7; CDR3aa: CASSQSLKSSYEQYF; CDR3nt: TGTGCCAGCAGCCAGAGCCTCAAGAGCTCCTACGAGCAGTACTTC
abundance: -; v_gene: TRBV7-3; d_gene: -; j_gene: TRBJ2-5; CDR3aa: CASSLSGEETQYF; CDR3nt: TGTGCCAGCAGCTTATCGGGAGAAGAGACCCAGTACTTC
abundance: -; v_gene: TRBV5-6; d_gene: -; j_gene: TRBJ2-2; CDR3aa: CASSLMRTANTGELFF; CDR3nt: TGTGCCAGCAGCCTCATGAGGACAGCCAACACCGGGGAGCTGTTTTTT
abundance: once; v_gene: TRBV6-5; d_gene: -; j_gene: TRBJ1-1; CDR3aa: CATFATYATEAFF; CDR3nt: TGTGCCACCTTCGCGACCTATGCCACTGAAGCTTTCTTT
abundance: -; v_gene: TRBV19; d_gene: TRBD2; j_gene: TRBJ2-1; CDR3aa: CASSMLNRGETSGYNEQFF; CDR3nt: TGTGCCAGTAGTATGCTGAACAGGGGAGAGACTAGCGGCTACAATGAGCAGTTCTTC
abundance: -; v_gene: TRBV2; d_gene: TRBD2; j_gene: TRBJ2-3; CDR3aa: CASSEASPTAGAPTDTQYF; CDR3nt: TGTGCCAGCAGTGAAGCGTCTCCGACGGCGGGAGCCCCCACAGATACGCAGTATTTT
abundance: -; v_gene: TRBV9; d_gene: -; j_gene: TRBJ1-3; CDR3aa: CASSATGLSGNTIYF; CDR3nt: TGTGCCAGCAGCGCGACGGGCCTCTCTGGAAACACCATATATTTT
abundance: once; v_gene: TRBV6-5; d_gene: TRBD1; j_gene: TRBJ2-1; CDR3aa: CASSLGQGSSYNEQFF; CDR3nt: TGTGCCAGCAGTTTGGGACAGGGAAGCTCCTACAATGAGCAGTTCTTC
abundance: -; v_gene: TRBV19; d_gene: TRBD1; j_gene: TRBJ1-5; CDR3aa: CASSPWTGMGQPQHF; CDR3nt: TGTGCCAGTAGTCCCTGGACAGGGATGGGGCAGCCCCAGCATTTT
abundance: -; v_gene: TRBV7-2; d_gene: TRBD1; j_gene: TRBJ1-2; CDR3aa: CASSLSTGGDYGYTF; CDR3nt: TGTGCCAGCAGCCTAAGCACAGGGGGCGACTATGGCTACACCTTC
abundance: -; v_gene: TRBV2; d_gene: TRBD1; j_gene: TRBJ2-6; CDR3aa: CASGDRSGANVLTF; CDR3nt: TGTGCCAGCGGGGACAGATCTGGGGCCAACGTCCTGACTTTC
abundance: -; v_gene: TRBV6-4; d_gene: TRBD2; j_gene: TRBJ2-1; CDR3aa: CASTYEAGNYNEQFF; CDR3nt: TGTGCCAGCACATACGAAGCGGGGAACTACAATGAGCAGTTCTTC
abundance: -; v_gene: TRBV27; d_gene: -; j_gene: TRBJ2-7; CDR3aa: CASSLSKLADKSYEQYF; CDR3nt: TGTGCCAGCAGTTTATCGAAACTAGCAGACAAGTCCTACGAGCAGTACTTC
abundance: -; v_gene: TRBV6-5; d_gene: TRBD1; j_gene: TRBJ2-7; CDR3aa: CASSYDRGSYEQYF; CDR3nt: TGTGCCAGCAGTTATGACAGGGGTTCCTACGAGCAGTACTTC
abundance: -; v_gene: TRBV7-2; d_gene: -; j_gene: TRBJ1-1; CDR3aa: CASSLVAGVGTEAFF; CDR3nt: TGTGCCAGCAGCTTAGTCGCCGGGGTTGGCACTGAAGCTTTCTTT